This TCR beta chain was identified during a study of response to subunit inactivated influenza vaccine. The study, taken as a whole, reports: After each seasonal influenza vaccination, few new T cells are recruited, the authors suggested.

For this clonotype: Antigen: not known.

The CDR3 length is 15 residues. Trimming cost V 1 base and J 6 bases; bases outside gene matches: 5. Looked up from germline, CDR1 is LGHNA and CDR2 is YNFKEQ. Each CDR3 protein gets one entry after TCRdb re-called the RT-PCR reads with MiXCR. The sample has under 950,000 distinct CDR3 sequences, about 20% seen once. This sequence was found in a man aged 50 or older who received an inactivated influenza vaccine. Specimen: PBMCs from blood, collected 5 days after vaccination. The chain is built from TRBV4-2 and TRBJ2-3; TRBD1 matches 9 bases. CDR3: CASSQGTGVFDTQYF. For the CDR3, the DNA is TGTGCCAGCAGCCAAGGGACAGGGGTTTTTGATACGCAGTATTTT.